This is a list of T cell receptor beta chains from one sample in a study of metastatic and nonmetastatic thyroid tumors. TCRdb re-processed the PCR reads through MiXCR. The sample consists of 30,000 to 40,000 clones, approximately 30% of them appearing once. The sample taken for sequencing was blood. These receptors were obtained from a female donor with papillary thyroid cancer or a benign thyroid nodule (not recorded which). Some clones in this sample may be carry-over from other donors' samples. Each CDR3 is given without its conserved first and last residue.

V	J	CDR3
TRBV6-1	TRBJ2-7	ASSSPAGTYEQY
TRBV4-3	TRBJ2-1	ASSPEAGARNEQF
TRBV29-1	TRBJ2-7	SVTGTGSYEQY
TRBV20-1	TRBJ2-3	SVDDTGLGDTHY
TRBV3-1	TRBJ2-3	ASSQDRAGVRTDTQY
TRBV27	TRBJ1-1	ASRAGWGTEAF
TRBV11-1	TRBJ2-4	ASSLGVGKNIQY
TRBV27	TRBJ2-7	ASSSAYEQY
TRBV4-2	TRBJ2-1	ASSQAQSIEQF
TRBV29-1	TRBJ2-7	SVAGDNYRQY
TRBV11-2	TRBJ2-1	ASSLTADEEF
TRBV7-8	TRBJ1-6	AIGPRDRKNSPLH
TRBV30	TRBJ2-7	AWSAPWEQY
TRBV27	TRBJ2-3	ASRRGLAGSSSTDTQY
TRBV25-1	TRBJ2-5	ASSESKQGPEQETQY
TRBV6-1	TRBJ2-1	ASSEWGGGNGQF
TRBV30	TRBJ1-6	AWSAGTGSPLH
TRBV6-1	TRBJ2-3	ASSQGTVNTDTQY
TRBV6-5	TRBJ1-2	ASTLNRVTNGGNYVYT
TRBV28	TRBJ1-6	ASSLGGQGLSPLH
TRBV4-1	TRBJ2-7	ASGAGLAGPYEQY
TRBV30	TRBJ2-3	AWSIAGLAGGSGLTDTQY
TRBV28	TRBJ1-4	ASRRPLGGPNEKLF
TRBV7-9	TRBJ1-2	ASSFGDPNYFYT
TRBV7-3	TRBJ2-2	ASSRQGGTGELF
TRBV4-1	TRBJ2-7	ASSQDSLRSQY
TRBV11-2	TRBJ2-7	ASSSHLLSYSGGAVEQY
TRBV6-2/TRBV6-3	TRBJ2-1	ASSFRGGNEQF
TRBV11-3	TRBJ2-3	ASSLVPDTQY
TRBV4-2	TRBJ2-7	ASSQNPSGGADEQY
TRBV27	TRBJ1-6	ASSFSVGGNSPLH